The TCR beta chain under discussion was sequenced for a study of blood T cell repertoires in COVID-19. Across the study: COVID-19 samples from acute and convalescent phases originated in the United States, Italy and Spain. From T cells, B-cell-depleted T cells, or PBMCs came the material, which was cDNA or gDNA.

This clone showed up just a few times. In the authors' methods: It was from reference gene primer amplification that nucleated cell counts were estimated. The protocol was immunoSEQ multiplex PCR, while the TCRdb copy is restricted to in-frame clones and leaves out a portion. Clone size and V and J calls were adopted from that table, with D and trimming inferred from the DNA. This table has under 300,000 clones, roughly 80% appearing once. This CDR3 has 15 residues. V was clipped by 2 bases and J by 1 base, with 11 bases between them. Germline V gene lookup returns CDR1 KGHSH and CDR2 LQKENI. The sample consisted of peripheral blood. The sequence came from a woman in her forties with active or convalescent COVID-19. J is TRBJ1-2 and V is TRBV18; D not resolved. CDR3 nucleotide sequence: TGTGCCAGCTCACCATCGTCGGGGAGTAACTATGGCTACACCTTC. Protein: CASSPSSGSNYGYTF.